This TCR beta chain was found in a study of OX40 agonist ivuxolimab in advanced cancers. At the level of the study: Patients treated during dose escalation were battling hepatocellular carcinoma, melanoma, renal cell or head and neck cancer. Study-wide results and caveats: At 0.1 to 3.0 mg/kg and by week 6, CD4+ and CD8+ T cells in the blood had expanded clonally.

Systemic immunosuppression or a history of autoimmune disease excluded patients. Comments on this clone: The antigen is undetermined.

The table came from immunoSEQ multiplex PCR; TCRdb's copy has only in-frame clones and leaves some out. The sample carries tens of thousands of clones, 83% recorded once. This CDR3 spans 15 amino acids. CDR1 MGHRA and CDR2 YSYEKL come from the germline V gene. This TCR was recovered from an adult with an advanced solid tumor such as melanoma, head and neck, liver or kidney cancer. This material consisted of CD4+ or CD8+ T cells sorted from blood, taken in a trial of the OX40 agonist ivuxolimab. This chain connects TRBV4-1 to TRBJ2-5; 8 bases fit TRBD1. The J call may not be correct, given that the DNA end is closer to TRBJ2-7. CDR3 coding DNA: TGCGCCAGCAGCCAAGGGGACAGGCCCTCCTACGAGCAGTACTTC. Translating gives CASSQGDRPSYEQYF.